These 27 T cell receptor beta chains came from one sample sequenced in a study of blood T cell repertoires in COVID-19. TCRdb keeps only in-frame clones here, not all; method: immunoSEQ multiplex PCR. The sample contains about 350,000 clones, around 87% of which appear only once. Sequenced: PBMCs or T cells enriched from blood (not recorded which). Receptors were obtained from a woman younger than 45 who had recovered from COVID-19.

This clone was found once. This chain connects TRBV18 to TRBJ1-2, with D perhaps TRBD1 (6 bases). V lost 2 bases and J 8 bases, leaving 15 bases between the germline ends. This CDR3 spans 14 amino acids. Germline-derived CDR1 and CDR2 are KGHSH and LQKENI. The CDR3 DNA follows: TGTGCCAGCTCACCAACAGGGACGGCTCCGGGCTACACCTTC. Translation: CASSPTGTAPGYTF.

The chain is built from TRBV7-8 and TRBJ2-1; D perhaps matches TRBD2 (7 bases). Germline V gene data show CDR1 as SGHVS and CDR2 as FQNEAQ. This CDR3 is built from 16 residues. V lost 5 bases, J lost 6 bases, and 20 bases lay in between. CDR3 in DNA: TGTGCCAGCAGCACCAGGGGAGGGGGAGCTCGCAATGAGCAGTTCTTC. Translation: CASSTRGGGARNEQFF.

CDR3 residues: CASSASAGGETQYF. The CDR3 DNA reads as TGCGCCAGCAGCGCGTCCGCGGGGGGCGAGACCCAGTACTTC. This sequence joins TRBV5-1 and TRBJ2-5; 8 bases are shared with TRBD2. The trim removed 4 bases at V and 5 bases at J, leaving 7 bases unmatched. Germline V gives CDR1 SGHRS, CDR2 YFSETQ. This CDR3 is 14 amino acids long.

The chain has TRBV7-9 and TRBJ2-1, with TRBD2 as a possible D gene (6 bases). The ends were cut back, 4 bases at V and 0 bases at J, with 13 bases in the middle. The CDR3 contains 16 residues. Germline V CDR1 and CDR2: SEHNR, FQNEAQ (reference sequence). The CDR3 is CASSSKGGDSYNEQFF. CDR3 DNA sequence: TGTGCCAGCAGCTCCAAAGGCGGGGACTCCTACAATGAGCAGTTCTTC.

J is TRBJ2-1 and V is TRBV11-2; weak D call: TRBD2 (7 bases). In germline, CDR1 is SGHAT, CDR2 FQNNGV. V was trimmed by 5 bases and J by 5 bases, leaving 19 bases between them. CDR3 size: 16 residues. CDR3 loop: CASSIPRGGTDNEQFF. Here the CDR3 DNA reads TGTGCCAGCAGCATCCCCAGGGGAGGGACCGACAATGAGCAGTTCTTC.

J is TRBJ2-1 and V is TRBV3-1 (or the pseudogene TRBV3-2); D not certain. Looked up from germline, CDR1 is LGHDT and CDR2 is YNNKEL (reference sequence). V shed 5 bases and J shed 0 bases, with 20 bases lying between them. The CDR3 runs to 18 residues. CDR3 coding DNA: TGTGCCAGCAGCTCCTTTCCTCCCTCTCCAGGCTCCTACAATGAGCAGTTCTTC. This translates into CASSSFPPSPGSYNEQFF.

The chain uses TRBV3-1 (or the pseudogene TRBV3-2) and TRBJ2-5; maybe TRBD1 (5 bases). From germline, CDR1 is LGHDT and CDR2 YNNKEL (reference sequence). V was cut by 6 bases and J by 2 bases, with 13 bases left in between. CDR3 length: 14 residues. The CDR3 sequence: CASSPRDSQETQYF. The CDR3 DNA sequence: TGTGCCAGCAGTCCCCGAGACAGTCAAGAGACCCAGTACTTC.

The chain recombines TRBV2 with TRBJ1-6; no definite D call. V was cut by 5 bases and J by 7 bases, with 12 bases left in between. CDR1 and CDR2 from the germline V gene are SNHLY and FYNNEI. The CDR3 has 14 amino acids. Written as DNA, the CDR3 is TGTGCCAGCAGTTCGAGGATGTCCAATTCACCCCTCCACTTT. As protein: CASSSRMSNSPLHF.

The chain combines TRBV3-1 (or the pseudogene TRBV3-2) with TRBJ2-2; 8 positions agree with TRBD1. The CDR3 consists of 14 residues. The V gene end was trimmed by 5 bases and the J gene end by 6 bases; junction bases not matched to a gene: 5. Germline-derived CDR1 and CDR2 are LGHDT and YNNKEL (reference sequence). The DNA of the CDR3 is TGTGCCAGCAGCTACGGACAGGGCGCCGGGGAGCTGTTTTTT. It translates to CASSYGQGAGELFF.

This chain joins TRBV6-5 and TRBJ2-7; 11 bases agree with TRBD1. The CDR3 length is 14 residues. Germline assignment: CDR1 MNHEY and CDR2 SVGAGI. Trimming took 6 bases from V and 2 from J; bases not matched to a gene: 3. The CDR3 DNA reads TGTGCCAGCAGGCCGGGACAGGGGGCCTACGAGCAGTACTTC. Amino acids: CASRPGQGAYEQYF.

This clone was seen only a few times. V gene TRBV6-2 or TRBV6-3 combines with J gene TRBJ1-5, with unresolved D. CDR3 size: 14 residues. Germline V CDR1 and CDR2: MNHEY, SVGEGT. V lost 6 bases, J lost 4 bases, and 13 bases lay in between. Written as DNA, the CDR3 is TGTGCCAGCAGCTCAGCGTCTGCTAATCAGCCCCAGCATTTT. Translated, it gives CASSSASANQPQHF.

The gene calls are TRBV6-4 and TRBJ1-1, with D possibly being TRBD1 (6 bases). The V gene's germline CDR1 is MRHNA and CDR2 SNTAGT. CDR3 length: 14 amino acids. Between the trimmed V and J ends, which lost 2 bases and 1 base, there was a span of 8 bases. The CDR3 protein is CASSDPRGNTEAFF. The CDR3 nucleotides read TGTGCCAGCAGTGACCCCAGGGGGAACACTGAAGCTTTCTTT.

This sequence joins TRBV5-4 and TRBJ2-5; possible D gene TRBD2, 5 bases. Germline V CDR1 and CDR2: SGHNT, YYREEE (reference sequence). The CDR3 has 14 residues. With 2 bases removed from V and 2 bases from J, the gap between germline ends came to 10 bases. The CDR3 sequence: CASSFPTGQETQYF. The CDR3 region has the DNA TGTGCCAGCAGCTTTCCAACGGGGCAAGAGACCCAGTACTTC.

As concerns this clone: The sample carries other DNA sequences with the same CDR3. J is TRBJ2-7 and V is TRBV19; TRBD1 agrees at 7 bases. The J segment lost 2 bases and the V segment lost 4 bases, leaving 2 bases of the junction unmatched. CDR1 and CDR2 (germline): LNHDA, SQIVND (reference sequence). This CDR3 is built from 13 residues. The CDR3 nucleotides read TGTGCCAGTAGTAGGGACAGAACCTACGAGCAGTACTTC. Translating gives CASSRDRTYEQYF.

The rearrangement links TRBV6-5 to TRBJ1-2; TRBD1 might be the D (5 bases). The germline V and J ends were trimmed by 8 bases and 2 bases, with 15 bases remaining between them. The CDR3 contains 14 residues. CDR1 and CDR2 from the germline V gene are MNHEY and SVGAGI. CDR3 nucleotides: TGTGCCAGCGCCCGGGAGGGGTCCAACTATGGCTACACCTTC. This sequence encodes CASAREGSNYGYTF.

This sequence joins TRBV5-1 and TRBJ1-2; the D is unclear. The CDR3 consists of 14 residues. V shed 0 bases and J shed 8 bases, with 14 bases lying between them. Germline V lookup: CDR1 SGHRS, CDR2 YFSETQ. The CDR3: CASSLDSPRWGYTF. CDR3 coding DNA: TGCGCCAGCAGCTTGGACAGTCCCCGGTGGGGCTACACCTTC.

The chain is built from TRBV7-2 and TRBJ2-5; D unresolved. The V and J ends lost 3 bases and 1 base respectively, with 12 bases between them. There are 15 residues in the CDR3. The V gene's germline CDR1 is SGHTA and CDR2 FQGNSA. This chain's CDR3 is CASSFGSRIQETQYF. The DNA of the CDR3 is TGTGCCAGCAGCTTTGGTAGCAGAATCCAAGAGACCCAGTACTTC.

The rearrangement joins TRBV30 to TRBJ1-4; D call uncertain. Germline V CDR1 and CDR2: GTSNPN, SVGIG (reference sequence). The CDR3 is made up of 13 amino acids. V was shortened by 0 bases and J by 5 bases, with 7 bases between the two germline ends. CDR3 region: CAWSVGTNEKLFF. The CDR3 DNA sequence: TGTGCCTGGAGTGTTGGCACCAATGAAAAACTGTTTTTT.

The rearrangement joins TRBV6-2 or TRBV6-3 to TRBJ2-5; TRBD2 matches at 9 bases. Trimming removed 2 bases from V and 4 bases from J; junction bases left unmatched: 5. The CDR3 runs to 15 residues. The germline V gene has CDR1 MNHEY and CDR2 SVGEGT. The DNA of the CDR3 is TGTGCCAGCAGTTACCGGCGGGGGGGGTCAGAGACCCAGTACTTC. This translates into CASSYRRGGSETQYF.

The rearrangement uses TRBV5-1 and TRBJ1-6, with 7 bases fitting TRBD1. The V gene's germline CDR1 is SGHRS and CDR2 YFSETQ. The CDR3 runs to 21 residues. V was pared by 2 bases and J by 0 bases, with 17 bases of the junction left unmatched. CDR3 DNA: TGCGCCAGCAGCTTACAGTCCCAGACAGGGACCGAAACCTCCTATAATTCACCCCTCCACTTT. Its protein product is CASSLQSQTGTETSYNSPLHF.

The chain joins TRBV13 to TRBJ2-7; TRBD1 matches at 9 bases. In germline, CDR1 is PRHDT, CDR2 FYEKMQ (reference sequence). The CDR3 loop spans 15 amino acids. Trimming removed 5 bases from V and 3 bases from J; junction bases left unmatched: 8. This CDR3 is CASSPGQGNLYEQYF. CDR3 in DNA: TGTGCCAGCAGCCCGGGACAGGGAAATCTCTACGAGCAGTACTTC. The entire variable domain, with the rest obtained from reference TRBV13 and TRBJ2-7, is as follows: AAGVIQSPRHLIKEKRETATLKCYPIPRHDTVYWYQQGPGQDPQFLISFYEKMQSDKGSIPDRFSAQQFSDYHSELNMSSLELGDSALYFCASSPGQGNLYEQYFGPGTRLTVT.

This rearrangement joins TRBV19 to TRBJ2-7; a weak D match, TRBD2 (6 bases). The CDR3 consists of 15 residues. Germline values: CDR1 LNHDA, CDR2 SQIVND (reference sequence). Trimming took off 6 bases at V and 1 base at J, with 16 bases between the two ends. CDR3 loop: CASSPMGGVSYEQYF. The DNA of the CDR3 is TGTGCCAGTAGCCCCATGGGGGGAGTTTCCTACGAGCAGTACTTC.

The chain carries TRBV2 and TRBJ1-2; possibly TRBD1 for D (5 bases). The CDR3 length is 14 residues. V was shortened by 0 bases and J by 8 bases, with 13 bases between the two germline ends. Germline loops: CDR1 SNHLY, CDR2 FYNNEI. The chain's CDR3 is CASSEAPFREGYTF. CDR3 sequence (DNA): TGTGCCAGCAGTGAAGCCCCTTTCAGGGAAGGCTACACCTTC. Supplemented by reference TRBV2 and TRBJ1-2, the full variable domain reads EPEVTQTPSHQVTQMGQEVILRCVPISNHLYFYWYRQILGQKVEFLVSFYNNEISEKSEIFDDQFSVERPDGSNFTLKIRSTKLEDSAMYFCASSEAPFREGYTFGSGTRLTVV.

The chain joins TRBV29-1 to TRBJ2-2, with D perhaps matching TRBD2 (6 bases). CDR1 and CDR2 (germline): SQVTM, ANQGSEA. V dropped 5 bases and J dropped 6 bases, with 10 bases sitting between them. This CDR3 is built from 12 residues. CDR3 protein: CSVQRASGELFF. CDR3 bases: TGCAGCGTTCAGCGGGCCTCCGGGGAGCTGTTTTTT.

The rearrangement uses TRBV6-5 and TRBJ1-1, with TRBD1 identical over 7 bases. Germline trimming cut 7 bases from V and 3 bases from J; bases unmatched to any gene: 8. Per germline, CDR1 MNHEY and CDR2 SVGAGI. This CDR3 region has 14 residues. The CDR3 region has the DNA TGTGCCAGCACCCCCGGAGACAGGGACACTGAAGCTTTCTTT. It codes for CASTPGDRDTEAFF.

The rearrangement uses TRBV11-2 and TRBJ2-5, with 11 bases matching TRBD1. Germline lookup yields CDR1 SGHAT and CDR2 FQNNGV. V was clipped by 4 bases and J by 5 bases; unmatched bases: 6. CDR3 length: 15 residues. CDR3 bases: TGTGCCAGCAGCTCATGGACAGGGGGCAAGGAGACCCAGTACTTC. Translation gives CASSSWTGGKETQYF.

The chain employs TRBV7-8 and TRBJ1-1, with TRBD1 matching over 9 bases. Germline CDR1 and CDR2: SGHVS and FQNEAQ. Trimming took 6 bases from V and 4 from J; bases not matched to a gene: 6. The CDR3 covers 14 residues. The CDR3 sequence: CASRPGQGGTEAFF. CDR3 nucleotide sequence: TGTGCCAGCAGACCGGGACAGGGAGGCACTGAAGCTTTCTTT.